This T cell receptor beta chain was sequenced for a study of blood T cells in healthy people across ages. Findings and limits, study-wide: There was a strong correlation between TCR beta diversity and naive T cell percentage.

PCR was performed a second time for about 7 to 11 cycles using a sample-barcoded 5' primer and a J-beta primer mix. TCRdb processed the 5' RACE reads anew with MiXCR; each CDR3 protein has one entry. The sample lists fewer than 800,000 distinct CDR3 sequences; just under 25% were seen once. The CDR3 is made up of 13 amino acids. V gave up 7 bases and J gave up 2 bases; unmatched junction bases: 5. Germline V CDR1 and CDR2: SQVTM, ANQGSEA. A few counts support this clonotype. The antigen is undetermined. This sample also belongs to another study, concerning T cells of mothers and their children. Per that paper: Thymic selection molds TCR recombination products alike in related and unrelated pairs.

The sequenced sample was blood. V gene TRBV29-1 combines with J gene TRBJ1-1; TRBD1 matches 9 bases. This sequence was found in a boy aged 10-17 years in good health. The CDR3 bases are TGCAGCGCAGGACAGGGGAAAAACACTGAAGCTTTCTTT. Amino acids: CSAGQGKNTEAFF.